This T cell receptor beta chain was identified during a study of cytomegalovirus exposure and HLA in healthy donors (dated by TCRdb to the late 2010s). Some background on the complete study: An earlier analysis of under 600 of the donors reported 250 to 300 Gb of sequence data and 100 million to 130 million unique TCR beta sequences from 150 million to 200 million T cells. The study aimed to test whether signatures of past pathogen exposure could be identified by cataloging public T cell receptors. A separate validation cohort of about 110 different subjects was used in addition to the 666-subject first cohort. A few DR-DQ haplotypes were treated as single units for association and clustering because of strong linkage in the cohort. Genome-wide SNP genotypes for about three fifths of the roughly 670 donors were used in a later genetic analysis, which treated that subset as a discovery cohort. The study combined high-throughput TCR immunosequencing, statistical association of individual TCRs with disease status, and machine learning to predict cytomegalovirus infection status. Of the approximately 400 genotyped donors, about 84% fell in the genetic ancestry cluster associated with self-reported Caucasian donors. Donor age, sex, ethnicity and CMV serostatus were compiled alongside the repertoire data. All discovery cohort repertoires had been generated using a single sequencing platform. The T cell repertoires of 666 subjects were profiled by immunosequencing and related to cytomegalovirus serostatus. On average, about 200,000 unique TCR beta nucleotide sequences were sequenced per donor among a few hundred genotyped donors of the cohort, with roughly 19% of those sequences being non-productive. An earlier analysis of nearly 600 of the donors applied high-throughput TCR beta sequencing to assess whether each TCR beta V gene segment acted as functional or pseudogenic. Roughly 300 gigabases of sequencing data and about 92 million unique TCR sequences made up an early release that covered around 640 HLA-typed donors. The number of typed donors differed by locus: about 620-630 for A, B, C, DRB1 and DQB1; some 500 for DQA1; 606 for DPA1; and 450 to 480 for DPB1. In a later analysis, previously published TCR beta repertoires from more than 500 donors were re-analyzed and high-resolution HLA genotyping was added so that TCR occurrence patterns could be studied. In the later analysis, no new phenotypic data were used to find candidate immune exposures; instead, reliance was placed on TCR beta sequences and their occurrence across donors. HLA typing included class I and class II loci at four-digit resolution.

Of note for this clone: Its recognized antigen is unknown. Base qualities were left out, and no much larger clone turns up one base away.

In total, approximately 690 healthy bone marrow donors made up the cohort. All cohort members were sampled while nominally healthy, although unrecorded immune exposures were likely present. The donor was CMV seronegative and belonged to the group of roughly 330 seronegative cohort members. A peripheral blood sample was collected from each donor, and TCR beta sequencing was performed on peripheral blood mononuclear cells. Genomic DNA extraction from the blood cell samples was performed with the Qiagen DNeasy Blood Extraction Kit. What the research found in general, with its limitations: Correlated functional status among segregating V segments might be attributable to linkage disequilibrium, but an unknown experimental factor could not be ruled out. In a later genetic analysis, fewer N-insertions in productive TCRs were reported among donors in an Asian-associated ancestry cluster than the roughly 640-donor mean. Because the 87-base-pair reads could not distinguish some IMGT-functional V segments, including TRBV6-2 and TRBV6-3, those segments were excluded. While some public TCRs were present in many individuals, most TCR sequences turned up only very rarely across donors. In a later analysis, TCR association rates were found to vary across HLA loci, with the most associated TCRs seen for DRB1 alleles and the fewest for HLA-C alleles. Because HLA typing was unavailable for some donors at each locus, only the typed subset was used in association tests. Broadly in line with IMGT annotations, most TCR beta V segments showed up in productive rearrangements about 87% or about 30% of the time in an earlier analysis of 587 of the donors. In a later analysis, HLA-associated TCR beta chains were found to be more clonally expanded and to have lower generation probabilities than equally common non-associated chains. A further reported finding was that TCR beta sequences accurately predicted the HLA-A and HLA-B alleles for most subjects in the first cohort. Assigning TCR associations to individual alleles was difficult when HLA alleles, especially DR and DQ, strongly co-occurred. Sequencing depth was assumed to be roughly uniform across donors in the presence/absence analyses, though that assumption may not hold. It was suggested by the authors that the approach could potentially be generalized to other disease states and immunological phenotypes. A cluster of highly shared sequence variants was judged likely to represent a technical artifact of the sequencing pipeline. At a false discovery rate of 0.05, a later analysis linked around 15,000 TCR beta sequences to specific HLA alleles. In vitro tests confirmed that three of the cytomegalovirus-associated TCR beta chains recognize cytomegalovirus antigens. Cytomegalovirus status was reported to be diagnosed by the classifier with high specificity and sensitivity in both the original and validation cohorts. In a later genetic analysis, a missense DCLRE1C variant was associated with V-gene and J-gene trimming of TCR beta chains, and the association was replicated in an independent cohort. In this cohort, only TCR beta chains were sequenced, and detectable features were limited by the absence of alpha or paired-chain data. Immune exposure information for the cohort was limited to CMV serostatus. In a later analysis, several top co-occurrence clusters were reported to appear linked to parvovirus B19, influenza, CMV and Epstein-Barr virus. Most CMV-associated TCR beta chains appeared to be HLA-restricted in a later analysis, and the HLA associations seemed to be driven largely by CMV exposure. Because counts were too low, roughly 17 rarely observed V segments, including chromosome 9 orphons, were left out of the earlier analysis of a few hundred of the donors. The study listed over 150 TCR beta chains as associated with cytomegalovirus.

The library was made by the immunoSEQ multiplex PCR assay. The multiplex PCR relied on a mix of 60 forward primers for TCR Vbeta segments and 13 reverse primers for TCR Jbeta segments. The CDR3 region of rearranged TCR beta genes was amplified from genomic DNA by a multiplex PCR assay. Amplified TCR beta libraries were sequenced as 87-base-pair reads on the Illumina HiSeq System. As for the authors' bioinformatics: A later analysis tallied 75 million to 95 million unique TCR beta chains across the 666 repertoires, and approximately 11 million of those chains were shared by two or more donors. A nearest-neighbor algorithm error-corrected the raw reads and collapsed the reads into unique sequences, merging closely related sequences to remove PCR and sequencing errors. To assign V, D and J gene segments, CDR3 sequences were aligned to IMGT reference sequences. Each retained sequence needed at least a six-nucleotide match to both a V gene segment and a J gene segment. A rearrangement counted as productive if the CDR3 had no stop codons and remained in frame with V and J, and every other rearrangement counted as non-productive. Following IMGT convention, CDR3 was defined as the stretch from the second conserved V-encoded cysteine up to the conserved J-encoded phenylalanine. In an earlier analysis of around 640 of the donors, sequences lacking an unambiguous match to a single V gene segment were excluded. An earlier analysis of about 590 of the donors classified V segments as functional when productive rearrangements were above 56.7% and as segregating when the standard deviation between donors was above 5%. To diagnose cytomegalovirus status from the catalog of TCR beta chain sequences, a statistical classification framework was built. A later analysis assigned V and J genes by comparing TCR nucleotide sequences with IMGT/GENE-DB human TR gene sequences. Using the TCRdist pipeline, a later analysis assigned CDR3 sequences along with most-parsimonious VDJ recombination scenarios. In a later analysis, each TCR beta chain was defined by its CDR3 amino acid sequence together with its V-gene family, and reads lacking a unique V-gene family were excluded. In a later analysis, several hundred highly shared, low-generation-probability nucleotide sequences were removed to address suspected cross-contamination and a sequencing artifact. For each public chain, a later analysis derived a clonal expansion index from normalized ranks of inferred template counts within each repertoire. In a later analysis, generation probabilities were computed with a VDJ recombination model fitted to out-of-frame rearrangements, and the resulting probabilities were checked against IGoR. In a later analysis, hypergeometric tests were used to score TCR-TCR, TCR-HLA and TCR-CMV co-occurrence, with a repertoire-size bias correction applied to TCR pairs. A later analysis estimated false discovery rates by permuting HLA or CMV assignments 20 times. In a later analysis, co-occurring TCRs were grouped using DBSCAN, and TCRdist sequence similarity was added for clustering within HLA-allele-positive subsets. For co-occurrence clustering, repertoires with fewer than 30,000 or more than 120,000 public chains were excluded, along with 4 to 6 repertoires with anomalous nucleotide sharing. The table comes from immuneACCESS by way of TCRdb, which keeps in-frame sequences with V and J called. Part of the clones is missing from these tables; in studies checked, under half for an unresolved V gene and the rest for unknown reasons. The V and J calls and the clone size are those of that table, but D and trimming were determined from the DNA. Within this sample are roughly 93,000 clones, with about 70% of them counted one time only. The ten most abundant clones make up less than 4% of the sample.

Taken from the germline V gene, the CDR1 and CDR2 loops are MDHEN and SYDVKM. The CDR3, from cysteine to phenylalanine, totals 14 residues. Only the CDR3 DNA stays, 42 bases, in frame from base 1. Clipping removes 8 bases from V and 7 bases from J, with 13 as the unmatched junction base count. Sequences were obtained from PBMCs. The chain uses TRBV28 and TRBJ1-1, with 7 central nucleotides matching TRBD1. The TCR comes from a man aged 40-49 years in good health and CMV-seronegative. The CDR3 corresponds to CASEILQGNSEAFF. The base sequence is TGTGCCAGCGAAATTTTACAGGGGAATAGTGAAGCTTTCTTT.